This T cell receptor beta chain derives from a study of vaccination and CD4 T cells after COVID-19 (dated by TCRdb to the early 2020s). Broadly, across the study: Convalescent patients had a positive SARS-CoV-2 result on nasal swab PCR, and of these patients, nine had mild disease and one had severe disease. In the convalescent cohort there were six males and four females, among whom were two Hispanic individuals, seven Caucasians, two Asians and one multiracial person. Participants received two doses of either the Pfizer-BioNTech BNT162b2 vaccine (n=8) or the Moderna mRNA-1273 vaccine (n=2). Post-COVID blood samples from convalescent patients were collected a median of about 110 days after diagnosis, with a range of 35 to 161 days. Post-vaccine blood samples were taken a median of around 77 days after the second vaccine dose, with a range of roughly 14 to 250 days. For stimulating the cultures, overlapping spike peptide pools were used, derived from SARS-CoV-2 as well as from the common cold coronaviruses HCoV-NL63, HCoV-OC43 and HCoV-229E. In control cultures, a CEFX viral epitope pool was used as positive control, an HIV-1 Nef peptide pool was used as negative control, or no peptide was added. In under 13 COVID-19 convalescent patients and a handful of infection-naive healthy vaccine recipients, researchers compared the spike-specific CD4+ TCR repertoire from before mRNA vaccination with the repertoire from after. Results the study describes overall, beyond this receptor: In convalescent patients, a median approximately 90% of post-vaccine SARS-CoV-2-reactive clones were detected only after vaccination, suggesting vaccine-specific priming. In convalescent patients, nearly all vaccine-specific clones (304 of 307) were found to be mono-reactive for SARS-CoV-2 spike rather than cross-reactive with common cold coronaviruses. The number of convalescent patients in the study was relatively small, and the study did not examine early timepoints following natural infection. Although the median number of SARS-CoV-2-reactive clonotypes went up from around 19 after infection to 35 to 40 after vaccination, the increase was not significant.

The treatment or condition label of this sample denotes: approximately nine-day PBMC culture with coronavirus spike peptide pools or control peptides (ViraFEST assay). To expand antigen-specific T cells with peptide pools and then pick out the expanded clonotypes through TCR sequencing, the study relied on the ViraFEST assay. The convalescent patients' positive SARS-CoV-2 PCR tests were from March to December 2020, which was before the Alpha, Beta and Delta variants emerged in the United States. About 2 million PBMCs per well were cultured in IMDM with approximately 5% human AB serum and approximately 10 IU/ml IL-2, plus 10 ug/ml peptide pools. Half of the culture medium was replaced with fresh IL-2-containing medium on days 3 and 7. Once the cells had been in culture for approximately 10 days, the EasySep CD4+ T cell isolation kit was used to isolate CD4+ T cells by negative selection. Ficoll-Paque Plus gradient centrifugation was used to isolate PBMCs from whole blood, and the isolated PBMCs were then either used fresh or cryopreserved at -140C. Each culture condition was generally run in triplicate wells.

The CDR3 runs 15 amino acids, cysteine and phenylalanine included. Solely the CDR3 DNA is kept, with 45 bases framed from the first base. Looking up the germline V gene (reference sequence) yields CDR1 DFQATT and CDR2 SNEGSKA. V and J are truncated by 0 bases and 8 bases respectively, leaving an intervening sequence of 17 bases. The library was prepared using PCR. At the Johns Hopkins FTIC core, DNA from the cultured CD4+ T cells underwent TCR sequencing with the Oncomine TCR Beta short-read assay. Genomic DNA was extracted from the cultured CD4+ T cells with the QIAamp micro DNA kit. Oncomine TCR Beta libraries made from cultured CD4+ T cells were pooled using unique dual indexes and sequenced on an Illumina iSeq 100. The study's processing was this. Non-productive sequences were removed, and CDR3s that did not start with C, did not end with F or W, or were shorter than 7 amino acids were discarded. The MANAFEST web application was used to identify antigen-specific clonotypes by comparing peptide-stimulated wells against reference wells and other culture wells. For a clone to be called positive, the clone needed an FDR below 0.05, an odds ratio above 5, and a productive frequency above 0.1% in at least two of three replicate wells. Cross-reactive clonotypes were defined as significantly expanded in both SARS-CoV-2 spike wells and at least one common cold coronavirus spike condition. Using R version 3.6.1, CDR3 homology was evaluated through Levenshtein distances (stringdist) along with unrooted phylogenetic trees (ape). TCRdb trimmed the raw reads at Q25, called clones with MiXCR and kept productive beta chains. Rows are combined by CDR3 protein, so each entry shows the most common genes and DNA. None of the V and J calls come from the authors' own analysis; TCRdb made them. A total of 9,500 to 13,000 distinct CDR3 sequences appear in this sample, under 85% of them only once. The ten largest clones capture roughly 18% of the sample.

Only one count was recorded for this clonotype. Which antigen it targets is not known. Base qualities are missing; no much larger clone stands one base away. One read yields weak evidence. The TCR sequence derives from a human donor who had recovered from COVID-19. The specimen sequenced was CD4+ T cells from blood, cultured in vitro. Rearrangement joined TRBV20-1 to TRBJ1-5; the D gene remains uncertain. At the DNA level, the sequence is TGCAGTGCTAGAGATTGGATTTTGGCTAAGGAGCCCCAGCATTTT. It translates as CSARDWILAKEPQHF.